One T cell receptor (beta chain) is described in this entry. Generated by immunoSEQ multiplex PCR, the TCRdb table keeps only in-frame clones and is missing some. The table shows 190,000 or so clones, with approximately 90% occurring only once. This CDR3 has 18 amino acids. Germline V lookup: CDR1 DFQATT, CDR2 SNEGSKA (reference sequence). With 3 bases clipped from V and 6 bases from J, the junction kept 17 bases outside the gene matches. The sample belongs to a study of blood T cell repertoires in COVID-19. This TCR was sampled from a man in his thirties or forties who had recovered from COVID-19. Sequencing was done on a sample of PBMCs or T cells enriched from blood (not recorded which). This chain connects TRBV20-1 to TRBJ2-7; 13 bases are a match to TRBD2. Here the CDR3 DNA reads TGCAGTGCTAGTGAAATGGGACTAGCGGGAAGGGATTTTTTCGAGCAGTACTTC. It yields the protein CSASEMGLAGRDFFEQYF.